The entry below gives a single TCR beta chain sequence along with its context. This PCR relied on a set of 60 Vbeta primers and 13 Jbeta primers. Generated by immunoSEQ multiplex PCR, the TCRdb table keeps only in-frame clones and is missing some. In the table there are 160,000 or so clones, 75% to 80% of which are singletons. Trimming took 1 base from V and 2 from J; bases not matched to a gene: 8. CDR1 is SGHNT, CDR2 YYREEE, per germline (reference sequence). The CDR3 has 17 amino acids. The data derive from a study of cytomegalovirus exposure and HLA in healthy donors. This chain links TRBV5-4 with TRBJ2-5; the match to TRBD2 covers 10 bases. This sequence originates from a middle-aged man in good health and CMV-seropositive. The sequenced sample consisted of PBMCs. The CDR3 here is CASSLWTSGGGQETQYF. The CDR3, as DNA: TGTGCCAGCAGCTTGTGGACTAGCGGAGGTGGGCAAGAGACCCAGTACTTC.